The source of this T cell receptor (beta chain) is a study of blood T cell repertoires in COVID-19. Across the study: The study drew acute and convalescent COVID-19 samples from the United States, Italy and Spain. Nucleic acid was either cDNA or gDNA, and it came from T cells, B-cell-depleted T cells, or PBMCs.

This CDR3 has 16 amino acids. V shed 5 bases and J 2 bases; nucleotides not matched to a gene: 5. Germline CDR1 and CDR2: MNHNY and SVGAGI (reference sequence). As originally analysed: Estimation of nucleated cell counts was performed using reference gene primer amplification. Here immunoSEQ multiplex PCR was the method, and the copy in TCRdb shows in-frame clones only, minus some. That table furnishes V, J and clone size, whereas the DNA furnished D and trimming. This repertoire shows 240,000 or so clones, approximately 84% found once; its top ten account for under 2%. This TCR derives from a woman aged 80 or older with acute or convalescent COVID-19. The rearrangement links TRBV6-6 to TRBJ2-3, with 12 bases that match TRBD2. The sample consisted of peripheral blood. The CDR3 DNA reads TGTGCCAGCAGTACCGGACTAGCGGGGAACACAGATACGCAGTATTTT. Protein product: CASSTGLAGNTDTQYF.